The TCR beta chain under discussion was sequenced for a study of T cells expressing NK-cell markers. Whole-study context: With respect to HCMV, most of the eight sequenced donors were seropositive, and one was seronegative.

TCRdb re-called the 5' RACE reads and gives one entry per CDR3 protein, without DNA. There are 300,000 to 500,000 distinct CDR3 sequences in the sample, with about 11% held by the top ten. Sample: blood T cells: a sorted CD56 or NKG2C T cell subset, CD4+ or CD8+ T cells, or bulk PBMC T cells (not recorded which). The sequence derives from a woman between 45 and 60 years old in good health.

The CDR3 protein is CSVEGGSKLSDTQYF. The J gene is TRBJ2-3, the V gene TRBV29-1; lacking DNA, the TRBD2 call made by TCRdb goes unchecked. Germline V lookup: CDR1 SQVTM, CDR2 ANQGSEA. The CDR3 runs 15 residues.